This T cell receptor beta chain was recorded in a study of molecular identifiers for immune sequencing clone quantification. Overall study findings and caveats: Barcode collisions between identical TCR molecules could shrink estimates of highly expanded clone sizes.

Using its own MiXCR run on the PCR reads, TCRdb lists one record per CDR3 protein. The data hold a few hundred thousand distinct CDR3 sequences, with around 23% observed a single time. For this clonotype: The target antigen is unknown.

The CDR3 consists of 16 residues. The trim removed 0 bases at V and 7 bases at J, leaving 4 bases unmatched. Germline CDR1 reads ENHRY; CDR2 reads SYGVKD. This receptor was obtained from a human donor in good health. Some libraries in this study had Jurkat cell RNA spiked in. The rearrangement links TRBV10-3 to TRBJ2-2; 11 bases agree with TRBD2. The specimen was naive CD8+ T cells from blood, with Jurkat cell RNA spiked in. Subset reported: FACS-sorted CD8+CD4-CCR7+CD45RA+ naive T cells. The CDR3 is CAISESWTSGLGELFF. The CDR3 bases are TGTGCCATCAGTGAGTCCTGGACTAGCGGGCTCGGGGAGCTGTTTTTT.